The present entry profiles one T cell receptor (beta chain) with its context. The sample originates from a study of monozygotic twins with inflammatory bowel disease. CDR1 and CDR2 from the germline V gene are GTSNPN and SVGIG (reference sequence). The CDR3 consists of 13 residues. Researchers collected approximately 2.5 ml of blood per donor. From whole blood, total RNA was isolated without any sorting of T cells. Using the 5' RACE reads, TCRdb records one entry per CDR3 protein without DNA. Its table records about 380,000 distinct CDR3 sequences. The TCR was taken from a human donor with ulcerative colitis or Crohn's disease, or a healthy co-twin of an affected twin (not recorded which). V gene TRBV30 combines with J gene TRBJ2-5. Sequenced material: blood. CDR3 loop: CAWSVTVRETQYF.